This T cell receptor beta chain was identified during a study of T cell responses to AZD1222 COVID-19 vaccine. Across the whole study: Whether given at about 4 or about 12 weeks, second doses were pooled.

This clone was seen once. What it recognizes is unknown. Findings of the study overall: Baseline serostatus was positive in only a handful of AZD1222 recipients. Repertoires were obtained only post-peak T cell response. Within unmutated variant regions lay the reported targets of nearly half of spike-specific TCRs.

With V trimmed by 3 bases and J by 6 bases, 4 bases remained unmatched. Per the germline V gene, CDR1 is LNHDA and CDR2 is SQIVND (reference sequence). There are 16 residues in the CDR3. TCRdb's copy holds only in-frame clones and misses some; the assay was immunoSEQ multiplex PCR. The sample carries 150,000 to 200,000 clones, 70% to 90% recorded once. This sequence originates from an adult in good health. The input for sequencing was peripheral blood, taken on day 0 of AZD1222 vaccination. The V and J genes are TRBV19 and TRBJ2-2; 13 bases map to TRBD2. Written as DNA, the CDR3 is TGTGCCAGTAGTATTAGGACTAGCGGGGGCGCCGGGGAGCTGTTTTTT. This encodes CASSIRTSGGAGELFF.